The 14 T cell receptor beta chains reported below all come from one sample, sequenced in a study of OX40 agonist ivuxolimab in advanced cancers. Profiling relied on immunoSEQ multiplex PCR, and the TCRdb table lists in-frame clones only, not all of them. The sample records 40,000 or so clones, roughly 80% being singletons. The sample consisted of CD4+ or CD8+ T cells sorted from blood, taken in a trial of the OX40 agonist ivuxolimab. The receptors derive from an adult with an advanced solid tumor such as melanoma, head and neck, liver or kidney cancer.

This sequence joins TRBV15 and TRBJ1-2; D uncertain. CDR1 and CDR2 (germline): LNHNV, YYDKDF (reference sequence). V shed 6 bases and J shed 6 bases, with 14 bases lying between them. This CDR3 is 13 amino acids long. In DNA form, the CDR3 reads TGTGCCACCAGTTCTGACATGGCAAATGGCTACACCTTC. Translating it yields CATSSDMANGYTF. Full variable domain (rest looked up from reference TRBV15 and TRBJ1-2): DAMVIQNPRYQVTQFGKPVTLSCSQTLNHNVMYWYQQKSSQAPKLLFHYYDKDFNNEADTPDNFQSRRPNTSFCFLDIRSPGLGDTAMYLCATSSDMANGYTFGSGTRLTVV.

On this clone itself: The junction departs from the called germline gene at one end, perhaps through a read error. The chain carries TRBV6-6 and TRBJ2-5; the D gene is possibly TRBD1 (5 bases). Germline CDR1 MNHNY, CDR2 SVGAGI (reference sequence). The CDR3 is 11 residues long. DNA for the CDR3: TGTGCCAGCAGTTACAGGGTGTCAGGGCACTTC. Protein sequence: CASSYRVSGHF.

The V gene is TRBV28, the J gene TRBJ2-5; D not certain. The CDR3 totals 13 residues. The germline gives CDR1 MDHEN, CDR2 SYDVKM. V dropped 5 bases and J dropped 0 bases, with 7 bases sitting between them. The CDR3 here is CASSRSYQETQYF. In DNA form, the CDR3 reads TGTGCCAGCAGTCGATCGTACCAAGAGACCCAGTACTTC.

This clone is labeled as medium-sized. Different DNA sequences within this sample yield the same CDR3. The chain combines TRBV4-1 with TRBJ2-3; 7 nucleotides line up with TRBD2. The CDR3 covers 16 residues. CDR1 MGHRA and CDR2 YSYEKL come from the germline V gene. Losses at the gene ends were 0 bases for V and 6 bases for J; bases not matched to a gene: 9. The DNA of the CDR3 is TGCGCCAGCAGCCAAGATGGGGGTCGGGGGGAGGATACGCAGTATTTT. This gives the protein CASSQDGGRGEDTQYF.

The CDR3 DNA is TGTGCCAGCAGTTACTCATCACGGAACTATGGCTACACCTTC. It is translated as CASSYSSRNYGYTF. The V and J genes are TRBV6-6 and TRBJ1-2, with D uncertain. Germline V CDR1 and CDR2: MNHNY, SVGAGI (reference sequence). V gave up 0 bases and J gave up 2 bases, with 7 bases separating them. There are 14 residues in the CDR3.

The V gene is TRBV19, the J gene TRBJ2-7; D call uncertain. This CDR3 spans 16 amino acids. Germline V gene sequence: CDR1 LNHDA, CDR2 SQIVND (reference sequence). Deletions cut 5 bases from V and 0 bases from J, with 17 bases between. The CDR3 DNA follows: TGTGCCAGTAGTCCTTGGGTTGGATCGAGCTCCTACGAGCAGTACTTC. As protein: CASSPWVGSSSYEQYF.

The chain couples TRBV5-1 to TRBJ2-3, with 9 bases that match TRBD2. From germline, CDR1 is SGHRS and CDR2 YFSETQ. V shed 1 base and J 11 bases; nucleotides not matched to a gene: 8. There are 14 residues in the CDR3. CDR3 residues: CASSLSSGGLKQYF. CDR3 coding DNA: TGCGCCAGCAGCTTGTCCAGCGGGGGGCTCAAGCAGTATTTT.

The rearrangement links TRBV28 to TRBJ2-5, with D possibly matching TRBD1 (7 bases). V was trimmed by 6 bases and J by 5 bases, leaving 16 bases between them. The CDR3 contains 14 residues. Germline CDR1 reads MDHEN; CDR2 reads SYDVKM. This chain's CDR3 is CASRSAGGGETQYF. The CDR3 DNA reads TGTGCCAGCAGGTCCGCAGGGGGAGGCGAGACCCAGTACTTC.

The chain employs TRBV28 and TRBJ2-2, with D unresolved. The V gene lost 3 bases and the J gene lost 5 bases, with 7 bases spanning the gap. The CDR3 consists of 13 residues. Per germline, CDR1 MDHEN and CDR2 SYDVKM. The CDR3 loop reads CASSFRSTGELFF. In DNA, the CDR3 is TGTGCCAGCAGTTTTAGATCAACCGGGGAGCTGTTTTTT.

The chain joins TRBV2 to TRBJ1-1; D is uncertain. The germline gives CDR1 SNHLY, CDR2 FYNNEI. The CDR3 is made up of 14 amino acids. The V end was cut by 2 bases, the J end by 0 bases, with 7 bases between. The CDR3 nucleotides are TGTGCCAGCAGTGAAACGTCCATGAACACTGAAGCTTTCTTT. As protein: CASSETSMNTEAFF.

The V gene is TRBV28, the J gene TRBJ2-2, with 11 nucleotides matching TRBD2. Germline V gives CDR1 MDHEN, CDR2 SYDVKM. V shed 6 bases, J shed 1 base, and the junction held 10 bases outside the gene matches. The CDR3 has 18 residues. The CDR3 is CASRGTSGREVNTGELFF. As DNA, the CDR3 is TGTGCCAGCAGGGGAACTAGCGGGAGAGAAGTGAACACCGGGGAGCTGTTTTTT.

The chain joins TRBV6-5 to TRBJ2-5, with D uncertain. The CDR3 runs 14 residues. V was pared by 5 bases and J by 1 base, with 11 bases between. CDR1 is MNHEY and CDR2 is SVGAGI in the germline V gene. The CDR3 spells CASSTTGFQETQYF. The CDR3 DNA reads as TGTGCCAGCAGTACGACGGGTTTCCAAGAGACCCAGTACTTC.

The chain carries TRBV6-5 and TRBJ2-7; D remains ambiguous. This CDR3 comprises 14 residues. CDR1 MNHEY and CDR2 SVGAGI come from the germline V gene. Trimming removed 6 bases at V and 3 bases at J, with 15 bases between. CDR3 residues: CASSRDHALYEQYF. The DNA for the CDR3 is TGTGCCAGCAGCCGAGACCACGCACTCTACGAGCAGTACTTC.

The chain has TRBV28 and TRBJ2-7; D is undetermined. The CDR3 consists of 14 residues. V was clipped by 3 bases and J by 6 bases, with 15 bases between them. From germline, CDR1 is MDHEN and CDR2 SYDVKM. In DNA form, the CDR3 reads TGTGCCAGCAGTTTGAGGACCTCACTGGCCGAGCAGTACTTC. Residues: CASSLRTSLAEQYF.